The rows below give T cell receptor beta chains drawn from one sample of a study of CD8+CD57+ T cells in acquired aplastic anemia. One entry per CDR3 protein results from TCRdb running MiXCR on the reads. The sample contains about 180,000 distinct CDR3 sequences, 40% to 50% of which appear only once. The sequenced sample was sorted CD4+, CD8+, or CD8+CD57+ T cells (not recorded which) from PBMCs. These TCRs come from a human donor in good health. The CDR3 runs from the conserved cysteine through the conserved F or W. A D gene is named only where the DNA matches it firmly. Clone size is shown for a subset of rows, as once, few, many or a class of expanded clone.

clone size,J gene,V gene,D gene,CDR3 protein,CDR3 DNA
many,TRBJ2-3,TRBV5-1,.,CASSLSGSRGDTQYF,TGCGCCAGCAGCTTGAGTGGGAGTCGAGGAGATACGCAGTATTTT
many,TRBJ2-7,TRBV5-6,.,CASSLEVWGAYEQYF,TGTGCCAGCAGCTTGGAAGTCTGGGGTGCGTACGAGCAGTACTTC
.,TRBJ2-7,TRBV10-3,.,CAISEAIYGQYF,TGTGCCATCAGTGAGGCTATTTACGGGCAGTACTTT
many,TRBJ2-7,TRBV25-1,TRBD1,CASSDLRDRYYEQYF,TGTGCCAGCAGTGACCTCCGGGACAGGTACTACGAGCAGTACTTC
many,TRBJ1-4,TRBV20-1,.,CSARPGLNEKLFF,TGCAGTGCTAGACCGGGCCTTAATGAAAAACTGTTTTTT
.,TRBJ2-7,TRBV30,TRBD1,CAWSAITGGPPYEQYF,TGTGCCTGGAGTGCTATCACAGGGGGCCCGCCCTACGAGCAGTACTTC
.,TRBJ2-7,TRBV24-1,TRBD2,CATSDFSGSSYEQYF,TGTGCCACCAGTGATTTTAGCGGGAGCTCCTACGAGCAGTACTTC
.,TRBJ2-7,TRBV20-1,.,CSAREAGIYEQYF,TGCAGTGCTAGAGAGGCAGGGATCTACGAGCAGTACTTC
.,TRBJ2-3,TRBV20-1,TRBD2,CSARDRRTRTDTRYF,TGCAGTGCTAGGGACCGCCGGACTAGAACAGATACGCGGTATTTT
few,TRBJ1-1,TRBV29-1,.,CSVETDNTEAFF,TGCAGCGTCGAGACAGACAACACTGAAGCTTTCTTT
.,TRBJ2-1,TRBV14,.,CASSPSLGRGNYNEQVF,TGTGCCAGCAGCCCGTCTCTGGGCAGGGGAAACTACAATGAGCAGGTCTTC
.,TRBJ1-6,TRBV10-3,.,CATSRDRNNSPLHF,TGTGCCACCTCCCGCGACAGGAATAATTCACCCCTCCACTTT
many,TRBJ1-1,TRBV9,.,CASSVGGRNTEAFF,TGTGCCAGCAGCGTAGGGGGCAGGAACACTGAAGCTTTCTTT
few,TRBJ1-6,TRBV7-2,.,CASSLWARSPLHF,TGTGCCAGCAGCTTATGGGCGCGATCACCCCTCCACTTT
many,TRBJ1-5,TRBV9,TRBD1,CASSPSDRVYQPQHF,TGTGCCAGCAGCCCCTCGGACAGGGTTTACCAGCCCCAGCATTTT
few,TRBJ2-7,TRBV30,TRBD1,CAWSPTDRVRGEQYF,TGTGCCTGGAGTCCAACAGACAGGGTCCGCGGCGAGCAGTACTTC
many,TRBJ2-7,TRBV6-2/TRBV6-3,TRBD1,CASRDTGTEYF,TGTGCCAGCAGGGATACAGGGACAGAGTACTTC
many,TRBJ2-5,TRBV19,TRBD1,CASTDRGETQYF,TGTGCCAGTACAGACAGGGGGGAGACCCAGTACTTC
.,TRBJ1-2,TRBV3-1,TRBD1,CASSQTTGAGYTF,TGTGCCAGCAGCCAAACGACAGGGGCTGGCTACACCTTC
.,TRBJ2-2,TRBV10-2,.,CASRGLAGWYNTGELFF,TGCGCCAGTAGAGGTTTGGCGGGATGGTATAACACCGGGGAGCTGTTTTTT
.,TRBJ1-6,TRBV6-1,.,CASRGGLLSNSPLHF,TGTGCCAGCCGGGGGGGGTTGCTTAGTAATTCACCCCTCCACTTT
once,TRBJ2-5,TRBV9,.,CASSDPQGKYQETQYF,TGTGCCAGCAGCGACCCCCAGGGGAAGTACCAAGAGACCCAGTACTTC
few,TRBJ1-2,TRBV5-5,.,CASSRLLLGYGYTF,TGTGCCAGCAGCCGACTACTTCTGGGCTATGGCTACACCTTC
many,TRBJ2-3,TRBV19,.,CASSIVSAGSDTQYF,TGTGCCAGTAGTATAGTATCGGCAGGTTCAGATACGCAGTATTTT
.,TRBJ1-2,TRBV12-3/TRBV12-4,.,CASRESGGYTF,TGTGCCAGCAGGGAAAGTGGGGGCTACACCTTC
.,TRBJ2-7,TRBV9,.,CASSVGQAASYEQYF,TGTGCCAGCAGCGTAGGGCAAGCGGCCTCCTACGAGCAGTACTTC
.,TRBJ1-4,TRBV2,.,CASRSGAATNEKLFF,TGTGCCAGCAGGAGCGGTGCCGCAACTAATGAAAAACTGTTTTTT
.,TRBJ1-1,TRBV19,.,CASRTGYTEAFF,TGTGCCAGTAGGACAGGTTACACTGAAGCTTTCTTT
many,TRBJ2-1,TRBV6-1,.,CASSPGLARNEQFF,TGTGCCAGCAGCCCTGGGCTAGCCCGCAATGAGCAGTTCTTC
many,TRBJ1-1,TRBV6-1,.,CASSQPGASRAEAFF,TGTGCCAGCAGTCAGCCAGGGGCCTCGAGGGCTGAAGCTTTCTTT
.,TRBJ1-1,TRBV5-5,.,CASSGFPGTVNTEAFF,TGTGCCAGCAGCGGATTCCCTGGGACGGTGAACACTGAAGCTTTCTTT
.,TRBJ2-1,TRBV5-8,TRBD2,CASSLQETSGRLYNEQFF,TGTGCCAGCAGCTTGCAAGAGACTAGCGGGAGGCTTTACAATGAGCAGTTCTTC